A selection of T cell receptor beta chains follows, all from one sample in a study of identical twins. Each CDR3 protein is one row after TCRdb ran MiXCR on the 5' RACE reads. The sample shows under 1 million distinct CDR3 sequences, around 12% of them seen only once. This sample was shared with a second study, whose subject was yellow fever vaccine responses in identical twins.

What was sequenced was PBMCs. The receptors stem from a woman aged 18-29 years in good health. Each CDR3 is given with its conserved first and last residue. A D gene is named only where the DNA matches it firmly. Size is omitted from some rows. Given values are once, few, many or a class for expanded clones.

V gene	J gene	clone size	CDR3 length	D gene	CDR3 DNA	CDR3 protein
TRBV7-9	TRBJ1-1	NA	13	TRBD1	TGTGCCAGCAGCCACGGGACAGGAATTGAAGCTTTCTTT	CASSHGTGIEAFF
TRBV21-1	TRBJ1-1	few	11	NA	TGTGCCAGCCCCGGGTTCGGGGAAGCTTTCTTT	CASPGFGEAFF
TRBV6-1	TRBJ1-1	few	16	TRBD1	TGTGCCAGCAGTGGGGTCCGGGACAGGGGGATATATGAAGCTTTCTTT	CASSGVRDRGIYEAFF
TRBV29-1	TRBJ2-7	many	11	TRBD2	TGCAGCGTTCGACTAGCGGGAAAGCAGTACTTC	CSVRLAGKQYF
TRBV11-2	TRBJ2-4	few	14	NA	TGTGCCAGCAGCCCACTAAGGCTGGGACTGATTCAGTACTTC	CASSPLRLGLIQYF
TRBV10-3	TRBJ2-5	few	14	TRBD1	TGTGCCATCAGAGGGGACAGGCTACAAGAGACCCAGTACTTC	CAIRGDRLQETQYF
TRBV5-6	TRBJ2-2	few	14	TRBD2	TGTGCCAGCAGCTTAATCAGCGGGACGGGGGAGCTGTTTTTT	CASSLISGTGELFF
TRBV7-2	TRBJ2-5	NA	13	TRBD2	TGTGCCAGCAGCCGGACTAGTTTAGAGACCCAGTACTTC	CASSRTSLETQYF
TRBV28	TRBJ2-1	NA	14	TRBD1	TGTGCCAGCGGGCTCGGGACAGTTTACAATGAGCAGTTCTTC	CASGLGTVYNEQFF
TRBV9	TRBJ2-1	NA	15	TRBD1	TGTGCCAGCAGCGTCGGACAGGGGCTGAGGAATGAGCAGTTCTTC	CASSVGQGLRNEQFF
TRBV15	TRBJ1-5	NA	15	NA	TGTGCCACCAGCAGACCAGGGGCCAGCAATCAGCCCCAGCATTTT	CATSRPGASNQPQHF
TRBV6-2/TRBV6-3	TRBJ2-7	NA	15	NA	TGTGCCAGCAGTTACCTACAGGTGATGACCTACGAGCAGTACTTC	CASSYLQVMTYEQYF
TRBV29-1	TRBJ2-7	few	12	TRBD1	TGCAGCGCTACGGGACAGGGGACCGAGCAGTACTTC	CSATGQGTEQYF
TRBV12-3/TRBV12-4	TRBJ2-1	few	15	TRBD2	TGTGCCAGCACTATTAGCGGGGGGGCAGTCAATGAGCAGTTCTTC	CASTISGGAVNEQFF
TRBV27	TRBJ1-2	many	12	NA	TGTGCCACACGACAGTTAGGCTATGGCTACACCTTC	CATRQLGYGYTF
TRBV12-3/TRBV12-4	TRBJ2-3	few	15	NA	TGTGCCAGCAGTTTAAGGGACCTCACCACAGATACGCAGTATTTT	CASSLRDLTTDTQYF
TRBV25-1	TRBJ2-1	NA	12	NA	TGTGCCAGCAGTTGGGACGCCAATGAGCAGTTCTTC	CASSWDANEQFF
TRBV29-1	TRBJ1-2	many	15	NA	TGCAGCGTTGTGTTCTTTGGGGCGCCTTACTATGGCTACACCTTC	CSVVFFGAPYYGYTF
TRBV20-1	TRBJ2-2	NA	13	TRBD1	TGCAGTGCCCAGACAGGGATCACCGGGGAGCTGTTTTTT	CSAQTGITGELFF
TRBV10-3	TRBJ2-1	NA	13	NA	TGTGCCATCAGTGATGACTGGCTGAATGAGCAGTTCTTC	CAISDDWLNEQFF
TRBV3-1	TRBJ1-6	many	16	NA	TGTGCCAGCAGCCAACTCGGGGAATTGGAGAATTCACCCCTCCACTTT	CASSQLGELENSPLHF
TRBV29-1	TRBJ2-1	NA	12	NA	TGCAGCCTCCCCTGGGGCTACAATGAGCAGTTCTTC	CSLPWGYNEQFF
TRBV7-9	TRBJ1-3	NA	13	NA	TGTGCCAGCAGCGAGGGAGTCGGAAACACCATATATTTT	CASSEGVGNTIYF
TRBV20-1	TRBJ2-3	few	12	TRBD2	TGCAGTAGAACGCGGGAGGGGGATACGCAGTATTTT	CSRTREGDTQYF
TRBV4-1	TRBJ2-4	NA	18	NA	TGCGCCAGCAGCCAAGGGCGGTCCAGAGGATCAGCCAAAAACATTCAGTACTTC	CASSQGRSRGSAKNIQYF
TRBV5-1	TRBJ2-1	many	15	TRBD1	TGCGCCAGCAGCTCCGGGACAGGGTACTACAATGAGCAGTTCTTC	CASSSGTGYYNEQFF
TRBV29-1	TRBJ1-1	NA	12	NA	TGCAGCGTTGAAGATGGGAGGCCTGAAGCTTTCTTT	CSVEDGRPEAFF
TRBV12-3/TRBV12-4	TRBJ1-5	many	17	NA	TGTGCCAGCAGTTTTGGAGAGGTGGGTCCGGGGAATCAGCCCCAGCATTTT	CASSFGEVGPGNQPQHF
TRBV28	TRBJ2-1	few	15	NA	TGTGCCAGCACCACTCGGGGGGCGCTGGCTATCGAGCAGTTCTTC	CASTTRGALAIEQFF